This TCR beta chain was obtained from a study of cytomegalovirus exposure and HLA in healthy donors. Primers for the PCR totalled 60 Vbeta and 13 Jbeta. Sequenced by immunoSEQ multiplex PCR; TCRdb stores in-frame clones only, minus some. The sample contains 150,000 to 200,000 clones, 75% to 90% of which appear only once. The sequencing sample was made of PBMCs. The sequence came from a human donor in good health.

CDR3 protein: CASSSSGHPETQYF. In DNA, the CDR3 is TGTGCCAGCAGCTCATCGGGACACCCCGAGACCCAGTACTTC. The rearrangement links TRBV7-9 to TRBJ2-5; D might be TRBD1 (6 bases). CDR3 length: 14 amino acids. Per the germline V gene, CDR1 is SEHNR and CDR2 is FQNEAQ (reference sequence). V gave up 4 bases and J gave up 5 bases, with 14 bases separating them.